This TCR beta chain was retrieved from a study of T cell responses to AZD1222 COVID-19 vaccine. For this clone: Its antigen is as yet unknown.

CDR3 length equals 13 residues. Germline CDR1 reads LGHNA; CDR2 reads YNFKEQ. V lost 0 bases, J lost 2 bases, and 4 bases lay in between. Here immunoSEQ multiplex PCR was the method, and the copy in TCRdb shows in-frame clones only, minus some. The sample shows some 140,000 clones, roughly 90% of them seen only once. Whole-study findings and limits: Donors in the cohort were predominantly white British and more often female, and clonal diversity was possibly underestimated. In the spike-specific TCR repertoire, nearly half reportedly target unmutated variant regions. The study found Spike-specific TCR breadth and depth rose after two AZD1222 doses. Samples come after the peak T cell response, not at day 14.

The sample here was peripheral blood, taken on day 0 of AZD1222 vaccination. This sequence originates from an adult in good health. The chain joins TRBV4-2 to TRBJ1-2; D is unresolved. The CDR3 loop reads CASSQDSNYGYTF. In DNA, the CDR3 is TGTGCCAGCAGCCAAGACTCCAACTATGGCTACACCTTC.